Here is one TCR beta chain with its context. Here immunoSEQ multiplex PCR was the method, and the copy in TCRdb shows in-frame clones only, minus some. The sample shows about 49,000 clones, 82% of them seen only once. Per the germline V gene, CDR1 is GTSNPN and CDR2 is SVGIG (reference sequence). V lost 8 bases to trimming and J lost 4 bases, with 20 bases between them. The length of the CDR3 is 14 residues. The data were taken from a study of blood T cell repertoires in COVID-19. This rearrangement joins TRBV30 to TRBJ2-5, with D unresolved. The TCR originated in a woman aged 60-70 years with acute or convalescent COVID-19. Sequencing was carried out using peripheral blood. In DNA, the CDR3 is TGTGCCACCCAACCTCTGCGCGTCCGAGAGACCCAGTACTTC. Its protein product is CATQPLRVRETQYF.